The 19 T cell receptor beta chains listed next were all sequenced from one sample in a study of blood T cell repertoires in COVID-19. Repertoires were generated with immunoSEQ multiplex PCR, while TCRdb's copy carries only in-frame clones and drops some. The table lists 50,000 to 65,000 clones, 65% to 85% of them singletons. The sample was peripheral blood. These receptor sequences come from a human donor in a cohort sampled during active COVID-19.

The V and J genes are TRBV19 and TRBJ1-3; 8 bases are shared with TRBD1. This CDR3 has 13 amino acids. J gave up 6 bases and V 6 bases, and 4 bases lay outside the gene matches. The germline CDR1 and CDR2 sequences are LNHDA and SQIVND (reference sequence). The CDR3 reads CASRGQGKNTIYF. CDR3 nucleotides: TGTGCCAGTAGAGGACAGGGAAAAAACACCATATATTTT.

This chain uses TRBV7-2 with TRBJ1-4; 7 nucleotides agree with TRBD1. This CDR3 is 14 amino acids long. CDR1 SGHTA and CDR2 FQGNSA come from the germline V gene. The V and J ends lost 3 bases and 7 bases, in that order; junction bases with no gene match: 5. The CDR3 here is CASSFGGGVEKLFF. DNA of the CDR3: TGTGCCAGCAGCTTCGGAGGGGGCGTTGAAAAACTGTTTTTT.

The CDR3 sequence: CASSSSGTGIYEQYF. The CDR3 bases are TGTGCCAGCAGCTCTTCCGGGACAGGTATATACGAGCAGTACTTC. The chain combines TRBV5-5 with TRBJ2-7, with TRBD1 matching over 8 bases. This CDR3 is 15 amino acids long. V was clipped by 3 bases and J by 4 bases; unmatched bases: 9. Germline CDR1 SGHKS, CDR2 YYEKEE (reference sequence).

The chain links TRBV6-6 to TRBJ2-7, with 12 bases lining up with TRBD2. Germline V gives CDR1 MNHNY, CDR2 SVGAGI (reference sequence). The CDR3 loop spans 15 amino acids. V shed 2 bases and J 3 bases; nucleotides not matched to a gene: 2. The CDR3 region is CASSYPTSGSYEQYF. The CDR3 nucleotides are TGTGCCAGCAGTTACCCGACTAGCGGGAGCTACGAGCAGTACTTC.

DNA of the CDR3: TGTGCCAGCAGCCCCCCCCGGGGGGGGGTTGGTGAAGCTTTCTTT. Amino acid sequence: CASSPPRGGVGEAFF. V and J are TRBV9 and TRBJ1-1; a possible D gene is TRBD1 (5 bases). CDR3 length: 15 residues. Germline assignment: CDR1 SGDLS and CDR2 YYNGEE. The V end lost 4 bases, the J end lost 7 bases, and 20 bases lay between the germline ends.

The rearrangement links TRBV2 to TRBJ1-2, with D unresolved. Deletions cut 6 bases from V and 2 bases from J, with 16 bases between. The CDR3 consists of 15 residues. Germline-derived CDR1 and CDR2 are SNHLY and FYNNEI. CDR3 protein: CASRPNRASNYGYTF. The CDR3 DNA follows: TGTGCCAGCAGGCCCAACAGAGCCTCAAACTATGGCTACACCTTC.

V gene TRBV7-9 combines with J gene TRBJ2-7; possible D gene TRBD1, 5 bases. V shed 0 bases and J shed 5 bases, with 14 bases lying between them. The CDR3 runs to 15 residues. In germline, CDR1 is SEHNR, CDR2 FQNEAQ (reference sequence). The CDR3, as DNA: TGTGCCAGCAGCTTAGCGGGGTGGGGCTCGAACGAGCAGTACTTC. Residues: CASSLAGWGSNEQYF.

The gene calls are TRBV24-1 and TRBJ2-1, with 7 bases identical to TRBD2. The CDR3 length is 16 residues. V was clipped by 3 bases and J by 7 bases; unmatched bases: 11. Germline assignment: CDR1 KGHDR and CDR2 SFDVKD. CDR3 amino acids: CATSDESTGTKNEQFF. The CDR3 DNA reads as TGTGCCACCAGTGATGAATCCACCGGGACTAAAAATGAGCAGTTCTTC.

The genes are TRBV18 and TRBJ2-1; 11 bases line up with TRBD2. CDR1 is KGHSH, CDR2 LQKENI, per germline. This CDR3 has 15 amino acids. The J segment lost 4 bases and the V segment lost 6 bases, leaving 5 bases of the junction unmatched. In DNA form, the CDR3 reads TGTGCCAGCTCGCCTAGCGGGGGGAGGTACAATGAGCAGTTCTTC. Amino acid sequence: CASSPSGGRYNEQFF.

The chain combines TRBV9 with TRBJ1-5, with D possibly matching TRBD1 (5 bases). The CDR3 contains 13 residues. Per germline, CDR1 SGDLS and CDR2 YYNGEE. The V end lost 0 bases, the J end lost 5 bases, and 6 bases lay between the germline ends. CDR3 sequence: CASSVGRDQPQHF. The DNA of the CDR3 is TGTGCCAGCAGCGTAGGCAGGGATCAGCCCCAGCATTTT.

This rearrangement joins TRBV19 to TRBJ1-5; TRBD1 might be the D (6 bases). The V and J ends lost 4 bases and 0 bases respectively, with 16 bases between them. The germline CDR1 and CDR2 sequences are LNHDA and SQIVND (reference sequence). CDR3 length: 17 residues. CDR3 loop: CASSTQDRSDSNQPQHF. The CDR3 region has the DNA TGTGCCAGTAGTACGCAGGACAGATCGGATAGCAATCAGCCCCAGCATTTT.

This chain connects TRBV5-6 to TRBJ2-5; D is unresolved. The CDR3 runs to 11 residues. Germline V lookup: CDR1 SGHDT, CDR2 YYEEEE. V lost 6 bases to trimming and J lost 2 bases, with 5 bases between them. CDR3 amino acids: CASKRQETQYF. CDR3 nucleotides: TGTGCCAGCAAGAGACAAGAGACCCAGTACTTC.

This clone was seen only a few times. The chain has TRBV10-2 and TRBJ1-2, with D hard to call. From germline, CDR1 is WSHSY and CDR2 SAAADI. V was cut by 0 bases and J by 4 bases, with 9 bases left in between. The CDR3 has 14 amino acids. CDR3 in DNA: TGCGCCAGCAGTGAGTCGAAGAACATCTATGGCTACACCTTC. Amino acids: CASSESKNIYGYTF.

As concerns this clone: The same CDR3 arises from other DNA sequences in this sample as well. The chain employs TRBV5-1 and TRBJ1-2, with D perhaps matching TRBD1 (5 bases). Between the trimmed V and J ends, which lost 4 bases and 2 bases, there was a span of 12 bases. Germline-derived CDR1 and CDR2 are SGHRS and YFSETQ. The CDR3 has 14 amino acids. CDR3 in amino acids: CASSLGGENYGYTF. In DNA, the CDR3 is TGCGCCAGCAGCCTCGGGGGGGAGAACTATGGCTACACCTTC.

The gene calls are TRBV9 and TRBJ2-3; 8 nucleotides match TRBD2. Germline loops: CDR1 SGDLS, CDR2 YYNGEE. V was pared by 0 bases and J by 5 bases, with 8 bases of the junction left unmatched. The CDR3 has 16 residues. CDR3 DNA sequence: TGTGCCAGCAGCGTAGGAGCGGGAGCCACCCAAGATACGCAGTATTTT. Encoded protein: CASSVGAGATQDTQYF.

The chain links TRBV9 to TRBJ2-5, with 9 bases lining up with TRBD1. Germline V CDR1 and CDR2: SGDLS, YYNGEE. V shed 2 bases, J shed 5 bases, and the junction held 4 bases outside the gene matches. The CDR3 sequence is 14 residues long. The CDR3 coding sequence is TGTGCCAGCAGCGTCGACAGGGGGTTGGAGACCCAGTACTTC. This sequence encodes CASSVDRGLETQYF.

The V call is TRBV24-1, the J call TRBJ2-3; D is possibly TRBD1 (5 bases). CDR1 KGHDR and CDR2 SFDVKD come from the germline V gene. V was shortened by 5 bases and J by 6 bases, with 14 bases between the two germline ends. The CDR3 totals 14 residues. The CDR3, as DNA: TGTGCCACCAGTGTGGGGCAGGGTGGGGATACGCAGTATTTT. It translates to CATSVGQGGDTQYF.

In its sample, this clone was seen once. This chain links TRBV4-2 with TRBJ1-1; 8 nucleotides line up with TRBD1. Germline CDR1 and CDR2: LGHNA and YNFKEQ. This CDR3 comprises 15 residues. V trimming: 5 bases; J trimming: 5 bases; junction bases outside the gene matches: 10. This CDR3 reads CASSKRQGSKTEAFF. The CDR3 DNA is TGTGCCAGCAGCAAAAGACAGGGGAGCAAGACTGAAGCTTTCTTT.

The DNA for the CDR3 is TGTGCCAGCAGCGCCCAGGCCGAGCAGTTCTTC. Protein: CASSAQAEQFF. The chain has TRBV2 and TRBJ2-1; D remains unclear. CDR3 length: 11 amino acids. Germline CDR1 SNHLY, CDR2 FYNNEI. V shed 6 bases and J shed 10 bases, with 10 bases lying between them.